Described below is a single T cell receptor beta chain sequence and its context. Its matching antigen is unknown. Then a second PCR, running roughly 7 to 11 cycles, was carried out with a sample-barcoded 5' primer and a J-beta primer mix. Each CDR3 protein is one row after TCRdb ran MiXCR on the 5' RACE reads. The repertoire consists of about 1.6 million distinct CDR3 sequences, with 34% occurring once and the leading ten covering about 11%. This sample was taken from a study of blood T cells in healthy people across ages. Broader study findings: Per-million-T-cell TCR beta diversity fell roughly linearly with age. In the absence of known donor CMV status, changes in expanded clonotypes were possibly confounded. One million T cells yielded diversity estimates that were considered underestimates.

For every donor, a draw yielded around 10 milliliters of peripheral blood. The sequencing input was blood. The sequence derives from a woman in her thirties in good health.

CDR3 loop: CASSQGPGTGVQETQYF. The CDR3 region has the DNA TGTGCCAGCAGCCAAGGCCCCGGGACAGGGGTCCAAGAGACCCAGTACTTC. V usage is TRBV3-1 and J usage is TRBJ2-5, with TRBD1 matching over 10 bases. V lost 1 base and J lost 1; bases outside the gene matches: 6. The CDR3 runs 17 residues. Germline assignment: CDR1 LGHDT and CDR2 YNNKEL (reference sequence).